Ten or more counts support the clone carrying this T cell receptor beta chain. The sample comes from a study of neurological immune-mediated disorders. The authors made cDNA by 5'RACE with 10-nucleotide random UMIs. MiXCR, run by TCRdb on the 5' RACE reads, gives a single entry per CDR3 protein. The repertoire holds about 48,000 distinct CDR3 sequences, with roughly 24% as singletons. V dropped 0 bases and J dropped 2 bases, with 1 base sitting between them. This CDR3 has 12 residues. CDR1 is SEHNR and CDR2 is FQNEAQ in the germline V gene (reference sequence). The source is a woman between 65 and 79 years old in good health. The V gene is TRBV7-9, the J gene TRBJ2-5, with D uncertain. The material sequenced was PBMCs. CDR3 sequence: CASSLAQETQYF. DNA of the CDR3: TGTGCCAGCAGCTTAGCGCAAGAGACCCAGTACTTC.